This is a list of T cell receptor beta chains from one sample in a study of blood T cell repertoires in COVID-19. Libraries were prepared by immunoSEQ multiplex PCR; TCRdb keeps only in-frame clonotypes and omits some of them. Of over 100,000 clones listed, roughly 80% were seen once; the top ten hold 6.5% to 10%. The sequencing input was peripheral blood. The receptor set was obtained from a man between 70 and 80 years old with acute or convalescent COVID-19. Each CDR3 is given with its conserved first and last residue. Fields, in order: J gene, V gene, CDR3 protein.

TRBJ2-7,TRBV5-1,CASSSTSGTRVYEQYF
TRBJ2-1,TRBV6-5,CASSYSRGEQFF
TRBJ2-5,TRBV19,CASSYEGQAQYF
TRBJ2-7,TRBV14,CASSQGGQSYEQYF
TRBJ2-6,TRBV5-8,CASSFKNSGANVLTF
TRBJ1-3,TRBV28,CASSPGGTYSGNTIYF
TRBJ2-1,TRBV12-3/TRBV12-4,CASREQGYNEQFF
TRBJ1-2,TRBV2,CASRSTANYGYTF
TRBJ2-2,TRBV5-6,CASSWGDTGELFF
TRBJ1-5,TRBV18,CASSETPGGPQHF
TRBJ1-2,TRBV6-1,CASSDAGDYTF
TRBJ2-2,TRBV5-4,CASRIGQGVTGELFF
TRBJ2-7,TRBV5-4,CASSPQGREQYF
TRBJ2-1,TRBV12-3/TRBV12-4,CASSLKGQGRFF
TRBJ2-1,TRBV5-1,CASRDPSGGGEQFF
TRBJ2-1,TRBV5-4,CASSLASGGAANEQFF
TRBJ1-5,TRBV19,CASSQRGQGPNQPQHF
TRBJ1-5,TRBV6-5,CASSQLSNQPQHF
TRBJ2-2,TRBV28,CASSSGTGELFF
TRBJ1-6,TRBV7-9,CASRTRQGANSPLHF
TRBJ2-3,TRBV7-9,CASSSRTSGSPDTQYF
TRBJ2-1,TRBV4-2,CASSQDLAGGREQFF
TRBJ1-1,TRBV10-3,CAIRQGGNMNTEAFF
TRBJ2-1,TRBV9,CASSLTSGSLDEQFF
TRBJ2-7,TRBV28,CASIPAEKGSYEQYF
TRBJ1-2,TRBV5-1,CASSQGQGAGGYTF
TRBJ1-4,TRBV29-1,CSAAAGQFNEKLFF
TRBJ1-1,TRBV15,CATRQGRGRGTEAFF
TRBJ1-1,TRBV19,CASSAPDRGSYVTEAFF
TRBJ2-1,TRBV28,CASTRPPGGLVYEQFF
TRBJ1-5,TRBV2,CASSATGGEGDPQHF
TRBJ2-1,TRBV5-1,CASSLAGSYNEQFF
TRBJ1-1,TRBV5-4,CASHLGEMNEAFF
TRBJ1-5,TRBV6-2/TRBV6-3,CASSSPGTFGQPQHF
TRBJ1-4,TRBV14,CASSQDSREREKLFF
TRBJ1-4,TRBV11-2,CASSMTGGEKLFF
TRBJ1-3,TRBV6-5,CASSYRRTGVGNTIYF
TRBJ2-2,TRBV11-2,CASIRQGSTGELFF
TRBJ1-5,TRBV6-5,CASRGTGSGPQHF
TRBJ1-4,TRBV27,CASSLSGPVGEKLFF
TRBJ1-5,TRBV28,CASSSTGLRNQPQHF
TRBJ1-1,TRBV11-2,CASRRTTGYTEAFF
TRBJ1-4,TRBV9,CASSVEDRGNEKLFF
TRBJ1-1,TRBV9,CASSGQGFGEAFF
TRBJ2-7,TRBV28,CASSFNEQYF
TRBJ2-7,TRBV21-1,CASSKEGDRPSYEQYF
TRBJ2-5,TRBV7-3,CASSLDREETQYF
TRBJ2-1,TRBV6-6,CASSSPWTSGRGEQFF
TRBJ2-7,TRBV28,CATKIGQGGWSEQYF
TRBJ1-2,TRBV28,CASSLGRGQIYGYTF
TRBJ1-2,TRBV2,CASSGDPPGGRGYTF
TRBJ1-2,TRBV28,CASSRGFSPLRYGYTF
TRBJ1-3,TRBV10-2,CASSTKGGGNTIYF
TRBJ1-1,TRBV7-2,CASSLVTGTNTEAFF
TRBJ1-4,TRBV30,CAWSHGQGGEKLFF
TRBJ1-6,TRBV30,CAWTIGNYNSPLHF
TRBJ1-1,TRBV29-1,CSVESDTRTEAFF